A single sample is the source of the 19 T cell receptor beta chains below, sequenced in a study of T-cell memory formation after mild COVID-19. TCRdb independently ran MiXCR on the 5' RACE reads; one entry per CDR3 protein. The table includes 200,000 or so distinct CDR3 sequences, around 18% detected once. Sequencing was performed on PBMCs or a T cell subset sorted from them (not recorded which). These receptors all stem from an adult woman who had mild COVID-19 (a few samples of this study predate the infection). Cell type and time point are not known.

In this sample, this clonotype turned up a few times. The chain carries TRBV5-1 and TRBJ2-5; TRBD1 or TRBD2 may be the D gene (6 bases each). Between the trimmed V and J ends, which lost 3 bases and 5 bases, there was a span of 11 bases. The germline V gene has CDR1 SGHRS and CDR2 YFSETQ. This CDR3 has 13 amino acids. CDR3 amino acids: CASSSGARETQYF. CDR3 nucleotide sequence: TGCGCCAGCAGCTCGGGGGCGCGGGAGACCCAGTACTTC.

The chain links TRBV12-3 or TRBV12-4 to TRBJ1-5; perhaps TRBD1 as D (5 bases). Trimming stripped 7 bases from V and 5 bases from J, with 12 bases between. CDR3 length equals 13 residues. The CDR3 loop reads CASKLDSYQPQHF. The DNA for the CDR3 is TGTGCCAGCAAGCTCGACAGTTATCAGCCCCAGCATTTT.

This clonotype has ten or more counts. This rearrangement joins TRBV7-9 to TRBJ2-7; TRBD1 agrees at 7 bases. The J segment lost 8 bases and the V segment lost 1 base, leaving 11 bases of the junction unmatched. There are 15 residues in the CDR3. Germline values: CDR1 SEHNR, CDR2 FQNEAQ (reference sequence). Here the CDR3 reads CASSLEGAQGRKQYF. The CDR3 DNA follows: TGTGCCAGCAGCTTAGAGGGGGCTCAGGGGCGTAAGCAGTACTTC.

This chain links TRBV30 with TRBJ2-3; tentatively, D is TRBD1 (5 bases). The CDR3 consists of 14 residues. Germline CDR1 is GTSNPN and CDR2 is SVGIG (reference sequence). V was trimmed by 5 bases and J by 9 bases, leaving 21 bases between them. CDR3: CAWFPQGGPWTQYF. CDR3 nucleotide sequence: TGTGCCTGGTTTCCCCAGGGTGGCCCTTGGACGCAGTATTTT. The full variable domain, rest sourced from reference TRBV30 and TRBJ2-3, is SQTIHQWPATLVQPVGSPLSLECTVEGTSNPNLYWYRQAAGRGLQLLFYSVGIGQISSEVPQNLSASRPQDRQFILSSKKLLLSDSGFYLCAWFPQGGPWTQYFGPGTRLTVL.

This chain uses TRBV12-3 or TRBV12-4 with TRBJ2-7; TRBD1 or TRBD2 may be the D gene (5 bases each). CDR3 size: 13 residues. Deletions cut 6 bases from V and 5 bases from J, with 14 bases between. The CDR3 spells CASSPGRPHEQYF. The CDR3 DNA reads as TGTGCCAGCAGCCCGGGACGGCCCCACGAGCAGTACTTC.

With respect to this clonotype: One end of the junction is discordant with germline, which a read error may explain. This rearrangement joins TRBV7-9 to TRBJ2-7, with a tentative D call TRBD2 (5 bases). Looked up from germline, CDR1 is SEHNR and CDR2 is FQNEAQ (reference sequence). The CDR3 covers 11 residues. The CDR3 region has the DNA TGTGCCAGCAGCTTAGCAGGGAGTCGAAACTTC. Translating it yields CASSLAGSRNF.

This chain connects TRBV18 to TRBJ1-5; D is unclear. Germline CDR1 reads KGHSH; CDR2 reads LQKENI. This CDR3 contains 14 residues. Trimming took 3 bases from V and 3 from J, leaving 9 bases between them. The CDR3 loop reads CASSPAGANQPQHF. The CDR3 region has the DNA TGTGCCAGCTCACCGGCAGGAGCCAATCAGCCCCAGCATTTT.

The rearrangement links TRBV12-3 or TRBV12-4 to TRBJ1-6; D unclear. Trimming took off 2 bases at V and 7 bases at J, with 9 bases between the two ends. The CDR3 loop spans 14 amino acids. CDR3 protein: CASSLLAANSPLHF. CDR3 sequence (DNA): TGTGCCAGCAGTTTATTGGCAGCCAATTCACCCCTCCACTTT.

The chain couples TRBV9 to TRBJ1-6; D gene unclear. CDR1 SGDLS and CDR2 YYNGEE come from the germline V gene. Trimming took 3 bases from V and 7 from J, leaving 11 bases between them. The length of the CDR3 is 14 residues. The CDR3 bases are TGTGCCAGCAGCGAGAGTCCATTAAATTCACCCCTCCACTTT. It codes for CASSESPLNSPLHF. The full variable domain, with the rest looked up from reference TRBV9 and TRBJ1-6, is DSGVTQTPKHLITATGQRVTLRCSPRSGDLSVYWYQQSLDQGLQFLIQYYNGEERAKGNILERFSAQQFPDLHSELNLSSLELGDSALYFCASSESPLNSPLHFGNGTRLTVT.

This clonotype was detected only a few times. The chain employs TRBV29-1 and TRBJ1-2; D is unclear. The CDR3 runs 13 residues. V lost 3 bases and J lost 7, with 15 bases in between. Germline V gene data show CDR1 as SQVTM and CDR2 as ANQGSEA. This chain's CDR3 is CSVEATALPGYTF. Here the CDR3 DNA reads TGCAGCGTTGAGGCTACAGCTCTACCTGGCTACACCTTC. Complete variable domain (other parts from reference TRBV29-1 and TRBJ1-2): SAVISQKPSRDICQRGTSLTIQCQVDSQVTMMFWYRQQPGQSLTLIATANQGSEATYESGFVIDKFPISRPNLTFSTLTVSNMSPEDSSIYLCSVEATALPGYTFGSGTRLTVV.

The V gene is TRBV6-2 or TRBV6-3, the J gene TRBJ2-7; TRBD1 agrees at 11 bases. The germline CDR1 and CDR2 sequences are MNHEY and SVGEGT. V trimming: 6 bases; J trimming: 9 bases; junction bases outside the gene matches: 7. The CDR3 is made up of 13 amino acids. The DNA of the CDR3 is TGTGCCAGCAGGCCCGGGACAGGGGGTATGCAGTACTTC. Amino acid sequence: CASRPGTGGMQYF.

This chain links TRBV5-1 with TRBJ2-5; TRBD2 agrees at 11 bases. The CDR3 covers 16 residues. Trimming removed 4 bases from V and 2 bases from J; junction bases left unmatched: 7. The germline CDR1 and CDR2 sequences are SGHRS and YFSETQ. CDR3 nucleotides: TGCGCCAGCAGCCGGGAGGGGACTAGCGGACAAGAGACCCAGTACTTC. It codes for CASSREGTSGQETQYF.

The V call is TRBV6-2 or TRBV6-3, the J call TRBJ2-1; the D gene could be TRBD1 or TRBD2 (6 bases each). V gave up 4 bases and J gave up 1 base, with 14 bases separating them. Germline values: CDR1 MNHEY, CDR2 SVGEGT. The CDR3 spans 16 residues. CDR3: CASSSGGLISYNEQFF. DNA of the CDR3: TGTGCCAGCAGTTCTGGGGGGCTCATTTCCTACAATGAGCAGTTCTTC.

The chain has TRBV10-3 and TRBJ1-6, with 9 nucleotides matching TRBD1. Looked up from germline, CDR1 is ENHRY and CDR2 is SYGVKD. The CDR3 is 13 amino acids. The J segment lost 7 bases and the V segment lost 8 bases, leaving 3 bases of the junction unmatched. The CDR3 reads CAIRTGENSPLHF. The CDR3 DNA sequence: TGTGCCATCCGGACAGGGGAGAATTCACCCCTCCACTTT.

The rearrangement uses TRBV5-1 and TRBJ1-2; possible D gene TRBD1, 5 bases. Germline assignment: CDR1 SGHRS and CDR2 YFSETQ. This CDR3 has 13 residues. V was cut by 0 bases and J by 8 bases, with 11 bases left in between. The CDR3 sequence: CASSLALGEGYTF. CDR3 nucleotide sequence: TGCGCCAGCAGCTTGGCTCTAGGGGAAGGCTACACCTTC.

The chain couples TRBV2 to TRBJ1-1, with D possibly being TRBD1 (5 bases). The CDR3 consists of 15 residues. Germline CDR1 SNHLY, CDR2 FYNNEI. The V gene lost 6 bases and the J gene lost 4 bases, with 18 bases spanning the gap. CDR3 residues: CASSPAGISGTEAFF. In DNA, the CDR3 is TGTGCCAGCAGCCCTGCAGGGATTAGCGGCACTGAAGCTTTCTTT.

This clonotype was counted at least ten times. The chain couples TRBV7-2 to TRBJ1-1; 7 bases fit TRBD1. The CDR3 runs 14 residues. Unmatched junction bases numbered 3, after V lost 1 base and J lost 4 bases. Per germline, CDR1 SGHTA and CDR2 FQGNSA. In nucleotides, the CDR3 is TGTGCCAGCAGCTTAGGGTCAGGGGGCACTGAAGCTTTCTTT. Its translation is CASSLGSGGTEAFF.

This clonotype showed up just once. J is TRBJ2-7 and V is TRBV4-3; D not resolved. The CDR3 length is 17 residues. The V gene lost 1 base and the J gene lost 6 bases, with 22 bases spanning the gap. Per the germline V gene, CDR1 is LGHNA and CDR2 is YSLEER. The chain's CDR3 is CASSQVRTALNKGEQYF. The CDR3 coding sequence is TGCGCCAGCAGCCAAGTCCGCACGGCATTAAACAAAGGCGAGCAGTACTTC.

CDR3 region: CASSYEGQQYF. CDR3 coding DNA: TGTGCCAGCAGTTACGAGGGCCAGCAGTATTTT. This chain links TRBV6-6 with TRBJ2-3; a weak D match, TRBD2 (5 bases). Germline V gives CDR1 MNHNY, CDR2 SVGAGI (reference sequence). Trimming pared 2 bases from V and 11 bases from J, leaving 8 bases between. CDR3 size: 11 residues.